Given below is one T cell receptor beta chain in context. This entry is derived from a study of T cells in Graves' hyperthyroidism and ophthalmopathy. Amplified TCR beta CDR3 regions derived from RNA transcripts. A first-round RT-PCR of the TCR CDR3 used the HTBI primer set. TCRdb processed the multiplex PCR reads anew with MiXCR; each CDR3 protein has one entry. The data contain approximately 690,000 distinct CDR3 sequences, about 15% of them singletons. This CDR3 region has 19 residues. The germline CDR1 and CDR2 sequences are MNHEY and SVGAGI. V shed 1 base and J shed 3 bases, with 22 bases lying between them.

This sequence joins TRBV6-5 and TRBJ2-1; D tentatively reads TRBD1 or TRBD2 (6 bases each). The source is a woman between 45 and 65 years old with Graves' ophthalmopathy. The sequencing sample was made of blood. CDR3 loop: CASSYFLSGAGWNYNEQFF. The CDR3 nucleotides are TGTGCCAGCAGTTACTTTTTGTCAGGGGCGGGATGGAACTACAATGAGCAGTTCTTC.